This T cell receptor beta chain was captured in a study of blood T cells in healthy people across ages. Study-wide findings and caveats: More naive CD4+ cells and higher diversity marked long-lived donors relative to aged donors.

The individuals who served as donors were healthy Caucasians living in Russia, aged roughly 6 to 95. A second PCR of 7 to 11 cycles used a sample-barcoded 5' primer and a J-beta primer mix. MiXCR, run by TCRdb on the 5' RACE reads, gives a single entry per CDR3 protein. The sample has hundreds of thousands of distinct CDR3 sequences; 29% are singletons. This clonotype was found a few times. No antigen is known for it. V shed 1 base and J 5 bases; nucleotides not matched to a gene: 4. CDR1 and CDR2 from the germline V gene are MDHEN and SYDVKM. The CDR3 consists of 14 residues. The source of this sequence is a woman aged 80 or over in good health. The chain is built from TRBV28 and TRBJ1-2, with 7 bases fitting TRBD1. Sample: blood. For the CDR3, the DNA is TGTGCCAGCAGTTTATTAGGGACAGCTTATGGCTACACCTTC. Translating gives CASSLLGTAYGYTF.